This is a list of T cell receptor beta chains from one sample in a study of human T cells and chemical hapten exposure. A single record per CDR3 protein comes from TCRdb applying MiXCR to the RACE reads. The sample contains about 84,000 distinct CDR3 sequences, 8% to 13% of which appear only once. This specimen consisted of whole blood, obtained in connection with sensitization to the hapten diphenylcyclopropenone (DPC). The origin of the receptors is a woman in her fifties or sixties with alopecia areata. Some clones in this sample may be carry-over from other donors' samples. The CDR3 runs from the conserved cysteine through the conserved F or W. A D gene is named only where the DNA matches it firmly. Some rows mark clone size as missing; the rest say once, few, many or name a class of expanded clone.

CDR3 DNA: TGTGCCAGCAGCCAAGGGGGACAGTCCTACGAGCAGTACTTC
CDR3 protein: CASSQGGQSYEQYF
V gene: TRBV4-2
J gene: TRBJ2-7
D gene: TRBD1
clone size: many

CDR3 DNA: TGTGCCAGCAGTTTAGGCGGGAGATTGTCAGATACGCAGTATTTT
CDR3 protein: CASSLGGRLSDTQYF
V gene: TRBV27
J gene: TRBJ2-3
D gene: TRBD2
clone size: .

CDR3 DNA: TGTGCCAGCAGCTTATACGGGACAGGGGGCCACGAGCAGTACTTC
CDR3 protein: CASSLYGTGGHEQYF
V gene: TRBV7-9
J gene: TRBJ2-7
D gene: TRBD1
clone size: .

CDR3 DNA: TGTGCCAGCAGCCTACAGGGTGTGGAGACCCAGTACTTC
CDR3 protein: CASSLQGVETQYF
V gene: TRBV5-4
J gene: TRBJ2-5
D gene: .
clone size: many

CDR3 DNA: TGCAGTGCTAGAGCAGATACGCAGTATTTT
CDR3 protein: CSARADTQYF
V gene: TRBV20-1
J gene: TRBJ2-3
D gene: .
clone size: few

CDR3 DNA: TGTGCAACCAGCGTCCCGGGAGTCGAGACCCAGTACTTC
CDR3 protein: CATSVPGVETQYF
V gene: TRBV2
J gene: TRBJ2-5
D gene: .
clone size: many

CDR3 DNA: TGTGCCAGCAGTGAACGGACCTTAGCGCTAAGCTCCTACAATGAGCAGTTCTTC
CDR3 protein: CASSERTLALSSYNEQFF
V gene: TRBV2
J gene: TRBJ2-1
D gene: .
clone size: many

CDR3 DNA: TGTGCCAGCAGTTACCCCCAAGGGACTGCCGGCTTGGGCACTGAAGCTTTCTTT
CDR3 protein: CASSYPQGTAGLGTEAFF
V gene: TRBV6-6
J gene: TRBJ1-1
D gene: .
clone size: few

CDR3 DNA: TGCAGTGCTAGTTCGTCCAGCGGCATCACAGATACGCAGTATTTT
CDR3 protein: CSASSSSGITDTQYF
V gene: TRBV20-1
J gene: TRBJ2-3
D gene: .
clone size: .

CDR3 DNA: TGTGCCAGCGCCGATGTCGCGACAGGGGTTGTAGATACGCAGTATTTT
CDR3 protein: CASADVATGVVDTQYF
V gene: TRBV18
J gene: TRBJ2-3
D gene: TRBD1
clone size: .

CDR3 DNA: TGCAGTGCAGTGGCCGCCGGACTGAGCACAGATACGCAGTATTTT
CDR3 protein: CSAVAAGLSTDTQYF
V gene: TRBV20-1
J gene: TRBJ2-3
D gene: .
clone size: few

CDR3 DNA: TGTGCCAGCAGCTTGCGGCAGGGAGAAGATACGCAGTATTTT
CDR3 protein: CASSLRQGEDTQYF
V gene: TRBV5-4
J gene: TRBJ2-3
D gene: .
clone size: many

CDR3 DNA: TGTGCCACCCAGCCCGCGGGTTCGGGATACGAGCAGTACTTC
CDR3 protein: CATQPAGSGYEQYF
V gene: TRBV15
J gene: TRBJ2-7
D gene: .
clone size: .

CDR3 DNA: TGTGCTAGTGGTTCGGGAGTACGCCGGACAGATACGCAGTATTTT
CDR3 protein: CASGSGVRRTDTQYF
V gene: TRBV12-5
J gene: TRBJ2-3
D gene: .
clone size: .

CDR3 DNA: TGTGCCATCGATGCGGGAACAGGGGGCACAGATACGCAGTATTTT
CDR3 protein: CAIDAGTGGTDTQYF
V gene: TRBV10-3
J gene: TRBJ2-3
D gene: .
clone size: .

CDR3 DNA: TGTGCCAGCAGCACCGGACTGGACTACAATGAGCAGTTCTTC
CDR3 protein: CASSTGLDYNEQFF
V gene: TRBV5-6
J gene: TRBJ2-1
D gene: .
clone size: few

CDR3 DNA: TGTGCCAGCAGCTTCCCGGGAGGCAATCAGCCCCAGCATTTT
CDR3 protein: CASSFPGGNQPQHF
V gene: TRBV7-9
J gene: TRBJ1-5
D gene: .
clone size: many

CDR3 DNA: TGTGCCATCTGGAGGGAACCAGTGGTTGGAGGGCAGTTCTTC
CDR3 protein: CAIWREPVVGGQFF
V gene: TRBV6-8
J gene: TRBJ2-1
D gene: .
clone size: many

CDR3 DNA: TGTACCCCCCGCCCACAGGGAAACGGGTCCTACGAGCAGTACTTC
CDR3 protein: CTPRPQGNGSYEQYF
V gene: TRBV6-2/TRBV6-3
J gene: TRBJ2-7
D gene: .
clone size: .

CDR3 DNA: TGTGCCAGCAGCTTTAGCTCCTACGAGCAGTACTTC
CDR3 protein: CASSFSSYEQYF
V gene: TRBV7-2
J gene: TRBJ2-7
D gene: .
clone size: many

CDR3 DNA: TGTGCCAGCAGCCCGACAGGGAAAGGGTATGGCTACACCTTC
CDR3 protein: CASSPTGKGYGYTF
V gene: TRBV9
J gene: TRBJ1-2
D gene: TRBD1
clone size: many

CDR3 DNA: TGTGCCAGCAGTTTAACAGGGAGGTACTATGGCTACACCTTC
CDR3 protein: CASSLTGRYYGYTF
V gene: TRBV28
J gene: TRBJ1-2
D gene: .
clone size: many

CDR3 DNA: TGTGCCAGCTCGGCGAGAAGAGAGACCCAGTACTTC
CDR3 protein: CASSARRETQYF
V gene: TRBV6-2/TRBV6-3
J gene: TRBJ2-5
D gene: .
clone size: many

CDR3 DNA: TGCAGCGTTGGGGAGTTGGCCTACAATGAGCAGTTCTTC
CDR3 protein: CSVGELAYNEQFF
V gene: TRBV29-1
J gene: TRBJ2-1
D gene: .
clone size: .

CDR3 DNA: TGCAGCGTAGCGGGACAGGGATTGGGTGGCTACGAGCAGTACTTC
CDR3 protein: CSVAGQGLGGYEQYF
V gene: TRBV29-1
J gene: TRBJ2-7
D gene: TRBD1
clone size: medium-sized

CDR3 DNA: TGCAGTGCTTCGGACAGGGGGCTCAATCAGCCCCAGCATTTT
CDR3 protein: CSASDRGLNQPQHF
V gene: TRBV20-1
J gene: TRBJ1-5
D gene: TRBD1
clone size: .

CDR3 DNA: TGCAGTGCTAGGGGTCTCTACAGCTCCTACGAGCAGTACTTC
CDR3 protein: CSARGLYSSYEQYF
V gene: TRBV20-1
J gene: TRBJ2-7
D gene: .
clone size: many

CDR3 DNA: TGTGCCAGCAGCCAGCTTTCTAGTGTGAGTCAGGAGACCCAGTACTTC
CDR3 protein: CASSQLSSVSQETQYF
V gene: TRBV5-4
J gene: TRBJ2-5
D gene: .
clone size: .

CDR3 DNA: TGTGCCAGCAGCGATTACAATGAGCAGTTCTTC
CDR3 protein: CASSDYNEQFF
V gene: TRBV7-8
J gene: TRBJ2-1
D gene: .
clone size: few

CDR3 DNA: TGTGCCAGCGGGGCTCATTGGAACACCGGGGAGCTGTTTTTT
CDR3 protein: CASGAHWNTGELFF
V gene: TRBV7-2
J gene: TRBJ2-2
D gene: .
clone size: .

CDR3 DNA: TGTGCCACCAGTGATTTGAAGCGGGGTGAGTCGGCTGGGGCCAACGTCCTGACTTTC
CDR3 protein: CATSDLKRGESAGANVLTF
V gene: TRBV24-1
J gene: TRBJ2-6
D gene: TRBD2
clone size: few

CDR3 DNA: TGCAGTGCTAGAGGCGGTCAGACCAATCAGCCCCAGCATTTT
CDR3 protein: CSARGGQTNQPQHF
V gene: TRBV20-1
J gene: TRBJ1-5
D gene: .
clone size: few

CDR3 DNA: TGTGCCAGCAGTGAAGAGACCCAGTACTTC
CDR3 protein: CASSEETQYF
V gene: TRBV2
J gene: TRBJ2-5
D gene: .
clone size: few

CDR3 DNA: TGTGCCAGCAGCTTCATTCTCAATGGGCACGAGCAGTACTTC
CDR3 protein: CASSFILNGHEQYF
V gene: TRBV5-5
J gene: TRBJ2-7
D gene: .
clone size: .

CDR3 DNA: TGTGCCAGCAGCCAAGATACGAAGACAGGGGGGGATGATGAGCAGTTCTTC
CDR3 protein: CASSQDTKTGGDDEQFF
V gene: TRBV4-2
J gene: TRBJ2-1
D gene: TRBD1
clone size: many